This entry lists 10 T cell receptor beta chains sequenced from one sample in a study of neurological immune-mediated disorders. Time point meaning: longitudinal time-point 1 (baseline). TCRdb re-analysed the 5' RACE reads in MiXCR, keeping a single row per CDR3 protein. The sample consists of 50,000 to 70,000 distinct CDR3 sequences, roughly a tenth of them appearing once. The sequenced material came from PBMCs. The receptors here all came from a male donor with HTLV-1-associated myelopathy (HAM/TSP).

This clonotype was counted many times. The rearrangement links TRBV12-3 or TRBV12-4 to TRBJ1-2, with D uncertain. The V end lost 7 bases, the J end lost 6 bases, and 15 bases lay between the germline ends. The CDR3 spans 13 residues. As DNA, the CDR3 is TGTGCCAGCAACCCCTTGAGCCGGGATGGCTACACCTTC. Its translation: CASNPLSRDGYTF.

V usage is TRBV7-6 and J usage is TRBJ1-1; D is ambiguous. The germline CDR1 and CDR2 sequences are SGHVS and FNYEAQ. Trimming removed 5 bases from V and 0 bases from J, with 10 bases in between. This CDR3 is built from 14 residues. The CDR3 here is CASSLQLMNTEAFF. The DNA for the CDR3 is TGTGCCAGCAGCCTACAGCTTATGAACACTGAAGCTTTCTTT. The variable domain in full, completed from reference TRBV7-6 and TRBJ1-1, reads GAGVSQSPRYKVTKRGQDVALRCDPISGHVSLYWYRQALGQGPEFLTYFNYEAQQDKSGLPNDRFSAERPEGSISTLTIQRTEQRDSAMYRCASSLQLMNTEAFFGQGTRLTVV.

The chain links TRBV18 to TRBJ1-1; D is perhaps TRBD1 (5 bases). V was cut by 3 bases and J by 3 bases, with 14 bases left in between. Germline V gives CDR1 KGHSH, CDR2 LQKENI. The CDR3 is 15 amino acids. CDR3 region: CASSPLTGPYTEAFF. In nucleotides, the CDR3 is TGTGCCAGCTCACCCTTAACAGGTCCTTACACTGAAGCTTTCTTT.

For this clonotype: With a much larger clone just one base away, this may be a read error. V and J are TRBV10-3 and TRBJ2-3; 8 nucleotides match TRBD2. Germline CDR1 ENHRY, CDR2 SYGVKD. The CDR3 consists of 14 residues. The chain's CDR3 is CVISSGGRTDTQYF. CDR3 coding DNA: TGTGTCATCAGTTCGGGGGGGCGAACAGATACGCAGTATTTT.

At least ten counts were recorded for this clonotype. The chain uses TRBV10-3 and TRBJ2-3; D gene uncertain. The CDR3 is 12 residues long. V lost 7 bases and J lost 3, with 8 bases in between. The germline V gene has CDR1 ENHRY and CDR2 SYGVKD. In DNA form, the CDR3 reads TGTGCCATCACCGGTGGAACAGATACGCAGTATTTT. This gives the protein CAITGGTDTQYF.

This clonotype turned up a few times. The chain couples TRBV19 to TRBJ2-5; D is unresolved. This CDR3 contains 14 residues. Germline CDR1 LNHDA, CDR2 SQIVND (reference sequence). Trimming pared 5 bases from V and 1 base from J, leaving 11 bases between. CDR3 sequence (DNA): TGTGCCAGTAGTCAACGCCTACTCCAAGAGACCCAGTACTTC. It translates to CASSQRLLQETQYF. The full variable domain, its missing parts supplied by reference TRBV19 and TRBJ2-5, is DGGITQSPKYLFRKEGQNVTLSCEQNLNHDAMYWYRQDPGQGLRLIYYSQIVNDFQKGDIAEGYSVSREKKESFPLTVTSAQKNPTAFYLCASSQRLLQETQYFGPGTRLLVL.

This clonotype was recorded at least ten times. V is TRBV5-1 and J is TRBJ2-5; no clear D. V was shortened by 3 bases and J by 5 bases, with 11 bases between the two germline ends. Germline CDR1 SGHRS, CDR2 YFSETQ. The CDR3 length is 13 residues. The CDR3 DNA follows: TGCGCCAGCAGCTCGTCGGGCGGCGAGACCCAGTACTTC. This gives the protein CASSSSGGETQYF.

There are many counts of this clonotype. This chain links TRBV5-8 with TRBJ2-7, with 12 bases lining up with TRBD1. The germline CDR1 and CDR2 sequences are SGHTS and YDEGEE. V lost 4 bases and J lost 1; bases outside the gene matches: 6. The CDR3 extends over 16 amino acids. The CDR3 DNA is TGTGCCAGCAGCGGGGGGACAGGGGGCCAGTCCTACGAGCAGTACTTC. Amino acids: CASSGGTGGQSYEQYF.

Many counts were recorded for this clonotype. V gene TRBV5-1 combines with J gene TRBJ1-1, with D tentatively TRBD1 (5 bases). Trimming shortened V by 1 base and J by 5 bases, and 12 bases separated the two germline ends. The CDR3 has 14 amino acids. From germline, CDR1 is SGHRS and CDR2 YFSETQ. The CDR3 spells CASSLQGRQTEAFF. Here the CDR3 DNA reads TGCGCCAGCAGCTTGCAGGGCAGACAAACTGAAGCTTTCTTT. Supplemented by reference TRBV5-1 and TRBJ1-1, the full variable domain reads KAGVTQTPRYLIKTRGQQVTLSCSPISGHRSVSWYQQTPGQGLQFLFEYFSETQRNKGNFPGRFSGRQFSNSRSEMNVSTLELGDSALYLCASSLQGRQTEAFFGQGTRLTVV.

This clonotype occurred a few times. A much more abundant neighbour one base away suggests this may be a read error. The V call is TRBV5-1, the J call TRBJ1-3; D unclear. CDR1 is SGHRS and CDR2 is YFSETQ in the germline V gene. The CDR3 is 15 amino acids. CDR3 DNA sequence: TGCGCCAGCAGGACGGCGATAAACTCTGGATACACCATATATTTT. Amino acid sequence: CASRTAINSGYTIYF. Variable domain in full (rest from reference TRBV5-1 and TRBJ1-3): KAGVTQTPRYLIKTRGQQVTLSCSPISGHRSVSWYQQTPGQGLQFLFEYFSETQRNKGNFPGRFSGRQFSNSRSEMNVSTLELGDSALYLCASRTAINSGYTIYFGEGSWLTVV.